A single sample gave rise to the 20 T cell receptor beta chains below, sequenced in a study of technical replicates of blood from several donors. The repertoire was sequenced with immunoSEQ multiplex PCR; TCRdb's copy has only in-frame clones and lacks some. The sample has approximately 85,000 clones, around 94% seen once. The sequenced material came from T cells isolated from PBMCs. Receptor source: a human donor in good health.

This clone was counted once. The rearrangement uses TRBV15 and TRBJ2-5; tentatively, D is TRBD2 (6 bases). Germline lookup yields CDR1 LNHNV and CDR2 YYDKDF (reference sequence). Trimming stripped 5 bases from V and 0 bases from J, with 19 bases between. The CDR3 totals 17 residues. CDR3 DNA sequence: TGTGCCACCAGCTCCCAGGTGGCGGGAAAGAACCAAGAGACCCAGTACTTC. Protein sequence: CATSSQVAGKNQETQYF.

The gene calls are TRBV6-1 and TRBJ1-1; no clear D gene. The CDR3 contains 13 residues. Trimming removed 6 bases from V and 7 bases from J, with 15 bases in between. Per germline, CDR1 MNHNS and CDR2 SASEGT. Here the CDR3 DNA reads TGTGCCAGCAGCTTGACACGGAGGCATGAAGCTTTCTTT. This gives the protein CASSLTRRHEAFF.

The chain's CDR3 is CASSLRGTGREQYF. In DNA form, the CDR3 reads TGTGCCAGCAGTTTAAGGGGGACAGGGAGGGAGCAGTACTTC. The V and J genes are TRBV27 and TRBJ2-7; 9 nucleotides line up with TRBD1. V shed 2 bases, J shed 7 bases, and the junction held 6 bases outside the gene matches. The CDR3 is 14 residues long. From germline, CDR1 is MNHEY and CDR2 SMNVEV (reference sequence).

The chain has TRBV12-2 and TRBJ2-1; the D segment call TRBD2 is taken from the table without a DNA check. TRBV12-2 corresponds to a pseudogene. This CDR3 contains 21 residues. This chain's CDR3 is CASRLAVGIAEGLGDYNEQFF. The CDR3 DNA is TGTGCAAGTCGCTTAGCGGTAGGAATAGCGGAAGGTCTGGGGGACTACAATGAGCAGTTCTTC.

The chain recombines TRBV30 with TRBJ2-5; 7 positions match TRBD1. Germline trimming cut 3 bases from V and 9 bases from J; bases unmatched to any gene: 4. The CDR3 contains 11 residues. Germline assignment: CDR1 GTSNPN and CDR2 SVGIG (reference sequence). CDR3 in amino acids: CAWRHQGAQYF. DNA for the CDR3: TGTGCCTGGAGGCACCAGGGGGCCCAGTACTTC.

The rearrangement joins TRBV7-9 to TRBJ2-3, with no clear D. There are 14 residues in the CDR3. V lost 1 base to trimming and J lost 3 bases, with 8 bases between them. Germline CDR1 SEHNR, CDR2 FQNEAQ (reference sequence). The CDR3 here is CASSLVAATDTQYF. DNA for the CDR3: TGTGCCAGCAGCTTAGTCGCGGCTACAGATACGCAGTATTTT.

This chain joins TRBV15 and TRBJ1-5, with a weak D call TRBD1 (6 bases). This CDR3 has 16 residues. Germline CDR1 LNHNV, CDR2 YYDKDF (reference sequence). V was pared by 0 bases and J by 6 bases, with 15 bases between. The CDR3 DNA reads as TGTGCCACCAGCAGAGATCACCAGGGGCCGGGTCAGCCCCAGCATTTT. Its translation: CATSRDHQGPGQPQHF.

The chain is built from TRBV27 and TRBJ2-7, with 10 bases lining up with TRBD1. Germline lookup yields CDR1 MNHEY and CDR2 SMNVEV (reference sequence). The V gene end was trimmed by 5 bases and the J gene end by 4 bases; junction bases not matched to a gene: 11. The CDR3 sequence is 16 residues long. CDR3 bases: TGTGCCAGCAGTCTCATCGCGGGACAGGGGATATACGAGCAGTACTTC. It specifies CASSLIAGQGIYEQYF.

The chain has TRBV7-9 and TRBJ1-2, with TRBD1 matching 10 bases. The J segment lost 9 bases and the V segment lost 5 bases, leaving 6 bases of the junction unmatched. CDR3 length: 13 residues. Germline V CDR1 and CDR2: SEHNR, FQNEAQ (reference sequence). The DNA of the CDR3 is TGTGCCAGCAGCGCCGGGACAGGGGCGAGCTACACCTTC. Protein product: CASSAGTGASYTF.

A single count supports this clone. This chain joins TRBV2 and TRBJ2-3, with 12 bases matching TRBD2. Trimming took 7 bases from V and 7 from J; bases not matched to a gene: 9. From germline, CDR1 is SNHLY and CDR2 FYNNEI. The CDR3 extends over 15 amino acids. CDR3 amino acids: CASNRLAGDSYTQYF. Here the CDR3 DNA reads TGTGCCAGCAATCGACTAGCGGGAGACTCATATACGCAGTATTTT.

This clone appeared a single time. The chain has TRBV7-9 and TRBJ2-4, with a weak D call TRBD1 (6 bases). This CDR3 is built from 16 residues. From germline, CDR1 is SEHNR and CDR2 FQNEAQ (reference sequence). Deletions cut 2 bases from V and 1 base from J, with 12 bases between. The CDR3 reads CASSLKNTGAKNIQYF. The CDR3 DNA sequence: TGTGCCAGCAGCTTAAAAAACACAGGGGCCAAAAACATTCAGTACTTC.

The chain has TRBV19 and TRBJ1-6, with D perhaps TRBD1 (6 bases). CDR1 and CDR2 (germline): LNHDA, SQIVND (reference sequence). The CDR3 runs 16 residues. Trimming shortened V by 7 bases and J by 2 bases, and 15 bases separated the two germline ends. The CDR3 protein is CASTDDRFPYNSPLHF. The CDR3 DNA follows: TGTGCCAGTACCGACGACAGGTTTCCCTATAATTCACCCCTCCACTTT.

J is TRBJ1-2 and V is TRBV10-3, with D maybe TRBD1 (6 bases). CDR1 and CDR2 (germline): ENHRY, SYGVKD. CDR3 length equals 14 residues. Trimming shortened V by 0 bases and J by 3 bases, and 8 bases separated the two germline ends. The CDR3 region has the DNA TGTGCCATCAGTGAGTCCCACAGGGACTATGGCTACACCTTC. Translating gives CAISESHRDYGYTF.

The rearrangement joins TRBV9 to TRBJ2-3; 10 bases fit TRBD2. Germline values: CDR1 SGDLS, CDR2 YYNGEE. Trimming cost V 0 bases and J 3 bases; bases outside gene matches: 4. The CDR3 covers 16 residues. The CDR3 DNA sequence: TGTGCCAGCAGCGTAGCCAGCGGGAGGGTAACAGATACGCAGTATTTT. As protein: CASSVASGRVTDTQYF.

V gene TRBV30 combines with J gene TRBJ1-1, with 8 positions matching TRBD1. The germline V gene has CDR1 GTSNPN and CDR2 SVGIG (reference sequence). The V and J ends lost 2 bases and 5 bases, in that order; junction bases with no gene match: 4. The CDR3 length is 13 residues. The CDR3 sequence: CAWSQGARTEAFF. In DNA, the CDR3 is TGTGCCTGGAGTCAGGGGGCTAGAACTGAAGCTTTCTTT.

The chain recombines TRBV5-1 with TRBJ2-1; 16 nucleotides line up with TRBD2. The germline CDR1 and CDR2 sequences are SGHRS and YFSETQ. The CDR3 length is 18 residues. The V gene end was trimmed by 3 bases and the J gene end by 9 bases; junction bases not matched to a gene: 12. In DNA form, the CDR3 reads TGCGCCAGCAGCTCAGGACAGGGGACTAGCGGGAGGGCTGGTGAGCAGTTCTTC. Translation gives CASSSGQGTSGRAGEQFF.

J is TRBJ1-1 and V is TRBV5-4, with 8 bases fitting TRBD1. The germline gives CDR1 SGHNT, CDR2 YYREEE (reference sequence). With 0 bases clipped from V and 6 bases from J, the junction kept 7 bases outside the gene matches. The length of the CDR3 is 15 residues. The CDR3 nucleotides are TGTGCCAGCAGCTTGGCCAGACAGGGGCGGCCTGAAGCTTTCTTT. Amino acid sequence: CASSLARQGRPEAFF.

The CDR3 reads CSVEEAPEYEQYF. The CDR3 bases are TGCAGCGTTGAAGAAGCGCCGGAGTACGAGCAGTACTTC. This chain connects TRBV29-1 to TRBJ2-7; no clear D. The CDR3 contains 13 residues. Trimming pared 0 bases from V and 4 bases from J, leaving 10 bases between. Germline V CDR1 and CDR2: SQVTM, ANQGSEA.

In nucleotides, the CDR3 is TGTGCCAGCAAACCGGGGACAGGGGTTCTTACCGGGGAGCTGTTTTTT. It yields the protein CASKPGTGVLTGELFF. The chain couples TRBV27 to TRBJ2-2, with 10 bases aligning to TRBD1. Germline V gives CDR1 MNHEY, CDR2 SMNVEV (reference sequence). The CDR3 contains 16 residues. The trim removed 7 bases at V and 5 bases at J, leaving 10 bases unmatched.

The CDR3 DNA reads TGTGCCAGCAGCTTACAGGGTATTGGGTTCCGCTACAATGAGCAGTTCTTC. Translated: CASSLQGIGFRYNEQFF. V usage is TRBV7-8 and J usage is TRBJ2-1, with a weak D call TRBD1 (5 bases). The CDR3 covers 17 residues. With 2 bases removed from V and 3 bases from J, the gap between germline ends came to 17 bases. The germline V gene encodes CDR1 SGHVS and CDR2 FQNEAQ.